What follows are 20 T cell receptor beta chains derived from one specimen sequenced in a study of vaccination and CD4 T cells after COVID-19 (dated by TCRdb to between 2020 and 2023). Their antigens are not known. Per the publication, the treatment or condition label means: roughly 10-day PBMC culture with coronavirus spike peptide pools or control peptides (ViraFEST assay). Libraries were made using PCR. Sequencing was carried out with an Illumina iSeq 100. TCR sequencing of DNA from cultured CD4+ T cells used the Oncomine TCR Beta short-read assay at the Johns Hopkins FTIC core. TCRdb redid the processing of the public reads, applying fastp at Q25 and MiXCR, and retained in-frame beta chains. Every entry covers one CDR3 protein and lists the most common genes and DNA from its rows. This sample has about 25,000 distinct CDR3 sequences in its table, and 67% of those were observed once. Together, the top ten hold under 20% of the sample.

The sample in question was CD4+ T cells from blood, cultured in vitro, obtained after SARS-CoV-2 vaccination. The receptors here all came from a human donor who received a COVID-19 vaccine.

This clonotype has just one count. This chain joins TRBV15 and TRBJ1-3; maybe TRBD1 (5 bases). The CDR3 is 14 amino acids. The V gene's germline CDR1 is LNHNV and CDR2 YYDKDF (reference sequence). V was pared by 4 bases and J by 4 bases, with 11 bases between. The CDR3 DNA sequence: TGTGCCACCAGCACCGTGACAGCGGGAAACACCATATATTTT. Protein sequence: CATSTVTAGNTIYF.

J is TRBJ2-3 and V is TRBV24-1; 9 bases align to TRBD2. The CDR3 runs 14 residues. The V and J ends lost 7 bases and 5 bases, in that order; junction bases with no gene match: 6. CDR1 is KGHDR and CDR2 is SFDVKD in the germline V gene. The chain's CDR3 is CATRMSGGKDTQYF. For the CDR3, the DNA is TGTGCCACCAGAATGAGCGGGGGGAAAGATACGCAGTATTTT.

The rearrangement joins TRBV2 to TRBJ2-2; 9 nucleotides match TRBD2. The CDR3 extends over 15 amino acids. Germline CDR1 is SNHLY and CDR2 is FYNNEI. After removal of 6 bases from V and 3 bases from J, the junction contained 5 bases not matched to a gene. The CDR3 nucleotides are TGTGCCAGCAGGCGGGTAGCGGGGGACACCGGGGAGCTGTTTTTT. Its translation: CASRRVAGDTGELFF.

V gene TRBV2 combines with J gene TRBJ1-1; no definite D call. V was trimmed by 4 bases and J by 0 bases, leaving 6 bases between them. This CDR3 has 13 residues. The germline CDR1 and CDR2 sequences are SNHLY and FYNNEI. The CDR3 spells CASSAEMNTEAFF. CDR3 DNA: TGTGCCAGCAGTGCCGAGATGAACACTGAAGCTTTCTTT.

The rearrangement links TRBV6-1 to TRBJ2-1; 8 bases line up with TRBD1. Germline V gene data show CDR1 as MNHNS and CDR2 as SASEGT. There are 15 residues in the CDR3. With V trimmed by 9 bases and J by 0 bases, 7 bases remained unmatched. The CDR3 DNA sequence: TGTGCCAGTTCTTATCAGGGGGCCTCCTACAATGAGCAGTTCTTC. Translation gives CASSYQGASYNEQFF.

The rearrangement joins TRBV19 to TRBJ1-5; no clear D. This CDR3 has 12 amino acids. V lost 7 bases, J lost 2 bases, and 6 bases lay in between. Germline loops: CDR1 LNHDA, CDR2 SQIVND (reference sequence). CDR3 DNA sequence: TGTGCCAGTAAGAGCGGCAATCAGCCCCAGCATTTT. It translates to CASKSGNQPQHF.

CDR3 DNA sequence: TGTGCCAGCAGCTTAAATAATTGGAATACGCAGTATTTT. Protein product: CASSLNNWNTQYF. The rearrangement joins TRBV7-6 to TRBJ2-3; no definite D call. CDR3 length: 13 residues. In germline, CDR1 is SGHVS, CDR2 FNYEAQ. Trimming took 2 bases from V and 7 from J, leaving 10 bases between them.

The genes are TRBV20-1 and TRBJ1-2; possibly TRBD1 for D (5 bases). The ends were cut back, 3 bases at V and 2 bases at J, with 10 bases in the middle. CDR1 DFQATT and CDR2 SNEGSKA come from the germline V gene (reference sequence). CDR3 length equals 13 residues. The CDR3 DNA follows: TGCAGTGCTAGCAGAGGGGCCAACTATGGCTACACCTTC. Translation gives CSASRGANYGYTF.

The V and J genes are TRBV24-1 and TRBJ2-5; the match to TRBD1 covers 9 bases. Losses at the gene ends were 3 bases for V and 5 bases for J; bases not matched to a gene: 6. The CDR3 length is 15 residues. Germline values: CDR1 KGHDR, CDR2 SFDVKD. CDR3 in DNA: TGTGCCACCAGTGATACAGGGGGCGGCTGGGAGACCCAGTACTTC. It encodes CATSDTGGGWETQYF.

This rearrangement joins TRBV7-8 to TRBJ2-4; D not resolved. Per the germline V gene, CDR1 is SGHVS and CDR2 is FQNEAQ. The germline V and J ends were trimmed by 1 base and 4 bases, with 5 bases remaining between them. CDR3 length: 13 amino acids. CDR3 loop: CASSLVLKNIQYF. CDR3 nucleotide sequence: TGTGCCAGCAGCTTAGTACTTAAAAACATTCAGTACTTC.

This chain uses TRBV15 with TRBJ1-6; weak D call: TRBD1 (5 bases). Germline-derived CDR1 and CDR2 are LNHNV and YYDKDF (reference sequence). The CDR3 consists of 18 residues. With 0 bases removed from V and 6 bases from J, the gap between germline ends came to 18 bases. The CDR3 protein is CATSRDWAGRLTNSPLHF. The DNA for the CDR3 is TGTGCCACCAGCAGAGATTGGGCGGGGCGGCTCACTAATTCACCCCTCCACTTT.

The chain combines TRBV23-1 with TRBJ2-3; 8 nucleotides match TRBD1. TRBV23-1 is an ORF, and what it does is uncertain. With V trimmed by 1 base and J by 0 bases, 6 bases remained unmatched. This CDR3 is built from 17 residues. The CDR3 nucleotides read TGCGCCAGCAGTCAATTAGAGACAGGGGCTAGCACAGATACGCAGTATTTT. Protein sequence: CASSQLETGASTDTQYF.

The V call is TRBV20-1, the J call TRBJ1-4; D might be TRBD1 (5 bases). The CDR3 has 17 residues. Germline loops: CDR1 DFQATT, CDR2 SNEGSKA (reference sequence). The V end lost 5 bases, the J end lost 0 bases, and 19 bases lay between the germline ends. CDR3 nucleotide sequence: TGCAGTGCTTTCGACGCTGGGGGGATTGCAACTAATGAAAAACTGTTTTTT. Its translation is CSAFDAGGIATNEKLFF.

This chain joins TRBV6-5 and TRBJ1-1; 8 nucleotides agree with TRBD1. Germline CDR1 is MNHEY and CDR2 is SVGAGI. V lost 0 bases to trimming and J lost 1 base; unmatched junction nucleotides: 1. The CDR3 consists of 15 residues. The CDR3 region is CASSYSGTGNTEAFF. The CDR3 nucleotides are TGTGCCAGCAGTTACTCGGGGACAGGGAACACTGAAGCTTTCTTT.

This clonotype was observed a handful of times. J is TRBJ1-5 and V is TRBV24-1, with unresolved D. The germline V and J ends were trimmed by 3 bases and 6 bases, with 11 bases remaining between them. Looked up from germline, CDR1 is KGHDR and CDR2 is SFDVKD. The CDR3 spans 14 residues. The CDR3 protein is CATSDTLRGQPQHF. Here the CDR3 DNA reads TGTGCCACCAGTGATACCCTACGGGGTCAGCCCCAGCATTTT.

This clonotype was observed a handful of times. This chain joins TRBV2 and TRBJ2-5, with D perhaps being TRBD1 or TRBD2 (5 bases each). The CDR3 length is 14 residues. Germline-derived CDR1 and CDR2 are SNHLY and FYNNEI. V was trimmed by 5 bases and J by 2 bases, leaving 12 bases between them. The CDR3 loop reads CASSFGGWQETQYF. The CDR3, as DNA: TGTGCCAGCAGTTTTGGGGGTTGGCAAGAGACCCAGTACTTC.

The chain links TRBV7-9 to TRBJ2-1, with D maybe TRBD1 (6 bases). V lost 1 base and J lost 8, with 12 bases in between. Germline V gives CDR1 SEHNR, CDR2 FQNEAQ (reference sequence). This CDR3 comprises 14 residues. CDR3 protein: CASSLVGALDEQFF. The CDR3 coding sequence is TGTGCCAGCAGCTTAGTGGGGGCGCTGGATGAGCAGTTCTTC.

This clonotype appeared once. The rearrangement links TRBV20-1 to TRBJ1-6, with unresolved D. Germline CDR1 is DFQATT and CDR2 is SNEGSKA (reference sequence). Trimming took 3 bases from V and 8 from J, leaving 14 bases between them. CDR3 length: 14 amino acids. In nucleotides, the CDR3 is TGCAGTGCTAGCGGGAGGGCCAGCGATTCACCCCTCCACTTT. Translation gives CSASGRASDSPLHF.

This chain links TRBV5-1 with TRBJ2-3; D unresolved. The germline V gene encodes CDR1 SGHRS and CDR2 YFSETQ. The CDR3 consists of 13 residues. V lost 0 bases and J lost 1, with 3 bases in between. The CDR3 is CASSLGGTDTQYF. DNA for the CDR3: TGCGCCAGCAGCTTGGGCGGCACAGATACGCAGTATTTT.

V usage is TRBV7-6 and J usage is TRBJ2-5; D is possibly TRBD2 (6 bases). V was pared by 1 base and J by 5 bases, with 14 bases between. Germline values: CDR1 SGHVS, CDR2 FNYEAQ. The CDR3 runs 15 residues. DNA for the CDR3: TGTGCCAGCAGCTTAGTAGGCGGGGCGGGTGAGACCCAGTACTTC. Its translation is CASSLVGGAGETQYF. The full variable domain, completed using reference TRBV7-6 and TRBJ2-5, is GAGVSQSPRYKVTKRGQDVALRCDPISGHVSLYWYRQALGQGPEFLTYFNYEAQQDKSGLPNDRFSAERPEGSISTLTIQRTEQRDSAMYRCASSLVGGAGETQYFGPGTRLLVL.